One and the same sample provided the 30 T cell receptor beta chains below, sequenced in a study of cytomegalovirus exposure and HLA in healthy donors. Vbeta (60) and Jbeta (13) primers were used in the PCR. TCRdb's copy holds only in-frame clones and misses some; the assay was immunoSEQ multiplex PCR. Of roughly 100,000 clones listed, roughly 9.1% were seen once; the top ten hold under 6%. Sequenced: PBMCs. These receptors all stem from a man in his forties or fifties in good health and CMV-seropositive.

CDR3 sequence: CSVGPSGQINEKLFF. The DNA of the CDR3 is TGCAGCGTTGGACCTTCGGGACAGATTAATGAAAAACTGTTTTTT. The chain couples TRBV29-1 to TRBJ1-4; 7 bases map to TRBD1. The germline V gene has CDR1 SQVTM and CDR2 ANQGSEA. Germline trimming cut 4 bases from V and 4 bases from J; bases unmatched to any gene: 9. The CDR3 is 15 amino acids.

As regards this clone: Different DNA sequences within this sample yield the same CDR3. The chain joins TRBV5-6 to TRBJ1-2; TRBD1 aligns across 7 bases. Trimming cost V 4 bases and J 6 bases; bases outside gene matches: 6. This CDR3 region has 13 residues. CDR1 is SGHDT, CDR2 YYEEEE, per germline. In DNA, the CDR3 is TGTGCCAGCAGCCTAAGACAGGGCGATGGCTACACCTTC. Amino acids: CASSLRQGDGYTF.

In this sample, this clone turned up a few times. CDR3 DNA sequence: TGTGCCAGCAGTGAAGGCGCTGGACTATATGGCTACACCTTC. Amino acid sequence: CASSEGAGLYGYTF. The chain links TRBV25-1 to TRBJ1-2; D not resolved. The V end lost 2 bases, the J end lost 5 bases, and 12 bases lay between the germline ends. CDR1 is MGHDK, CDR2 SYGVNS, per germline. The CDR3 has 14 amino acids.

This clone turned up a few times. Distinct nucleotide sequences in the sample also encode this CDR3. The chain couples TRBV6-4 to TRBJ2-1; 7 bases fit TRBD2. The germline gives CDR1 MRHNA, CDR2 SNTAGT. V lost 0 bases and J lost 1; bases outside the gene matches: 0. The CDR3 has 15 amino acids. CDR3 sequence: CASSDSAGSYNEQFF. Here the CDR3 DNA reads TGTGCCAGCAGTGACTCAGCGGGATCCTACAATGAGCAGTTCTTC.

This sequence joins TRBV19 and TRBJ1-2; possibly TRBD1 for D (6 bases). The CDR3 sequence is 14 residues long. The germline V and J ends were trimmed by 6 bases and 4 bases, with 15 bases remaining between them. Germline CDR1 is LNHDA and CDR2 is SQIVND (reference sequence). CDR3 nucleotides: TGTGCCAGTAGAAGACCGACAGGAATCTATGGCTACACCTTC. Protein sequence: CASRRPTGIYGYTF.

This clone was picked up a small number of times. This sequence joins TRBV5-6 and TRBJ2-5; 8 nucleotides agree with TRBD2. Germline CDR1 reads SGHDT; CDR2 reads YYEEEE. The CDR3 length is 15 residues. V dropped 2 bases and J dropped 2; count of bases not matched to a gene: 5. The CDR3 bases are TGTGCCAGCAGCTTCCCGGGAGGGCCACAAGAGACCCAGTACTTC. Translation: CASSFPGGPQETQYF.

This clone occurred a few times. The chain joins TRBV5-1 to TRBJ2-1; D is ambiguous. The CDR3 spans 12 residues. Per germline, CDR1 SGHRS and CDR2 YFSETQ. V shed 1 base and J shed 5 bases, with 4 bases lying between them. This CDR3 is CASSLRDNEQFF. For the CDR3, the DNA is TGCGCCAGCAGCTTGCGGGACAATGAGCAGTTCTTC.

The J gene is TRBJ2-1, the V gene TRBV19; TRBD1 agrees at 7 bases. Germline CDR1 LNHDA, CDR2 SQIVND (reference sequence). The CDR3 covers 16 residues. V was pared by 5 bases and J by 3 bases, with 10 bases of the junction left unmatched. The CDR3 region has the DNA TGTGCCAGTAGTTGGGCAGGGGGATCATTCTACAATGAGCAGTTCTTC. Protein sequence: CASSWAGGSFYNEQFF.

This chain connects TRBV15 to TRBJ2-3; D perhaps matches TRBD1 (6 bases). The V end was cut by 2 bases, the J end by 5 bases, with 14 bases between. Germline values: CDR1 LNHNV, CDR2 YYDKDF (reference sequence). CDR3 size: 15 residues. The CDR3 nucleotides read TGTGCCACCAGCAGATACAGGGTCGCAGGAGATACGCAGTATTTT. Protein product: CATSRYRVAGDTQYF.

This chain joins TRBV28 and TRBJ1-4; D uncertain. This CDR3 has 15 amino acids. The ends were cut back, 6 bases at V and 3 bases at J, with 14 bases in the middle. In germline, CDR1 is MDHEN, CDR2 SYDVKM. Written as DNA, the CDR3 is TGTGCCAGCAGAGAACAGCTTACCGCTAATGAAAAACTGTTTTTT. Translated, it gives CASREQLTANEKLFF.

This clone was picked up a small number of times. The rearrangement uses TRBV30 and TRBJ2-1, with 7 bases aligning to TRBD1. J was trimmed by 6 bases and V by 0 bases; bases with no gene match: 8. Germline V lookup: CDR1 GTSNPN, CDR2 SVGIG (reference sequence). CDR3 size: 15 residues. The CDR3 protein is CAWSVYRGAFNEQFF. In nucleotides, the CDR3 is TGTGCCTGGAGTGTGTACAGGGGCGCGTTCAATGAGCAGTTCTTC. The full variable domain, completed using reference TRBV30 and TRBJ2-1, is SQTIHQWPATLVQPVGSPLSLECTVEGTSNPNLYWYRQAAGRGLQLLFYSVGIGQISSEVPQNLSASRPQDRQFILSSKKLLLSDSGFYLCAWSVYRGAFNEQFFGPGTRLTVL.

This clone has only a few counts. CDR3 in amino acids: CASSPGQGPSYTF. CDR3 in DNA: TGTGCCAGTAGCCCGGGACAGGGGCCCAGCTACACCTTC. This chain joins TRBV19 and TRBJ1-2; 10 nucleotides align to TRBD1. Looked up from germline, CDR1 is LNHDA and CDR2 is SQIVND (reference sequence). The CDR3 has 13 amino acids. The junction had 7 bases not matched to a gene; V was cut back by 6 bases and J by 9 bases. Filled out from reference TRBV19 and TRBJ1-2, the complete variable domain reads DGGITQSPKYLFRKEGQNVTLSCEQNLNHDAMYWYRQDPGQGLRLIYYSQIVNDFQKGDIAEGYSVSREKKESFPLTVTSAQKNPTAFYLCASSPGQGPSYTFGSGTRLTVV.

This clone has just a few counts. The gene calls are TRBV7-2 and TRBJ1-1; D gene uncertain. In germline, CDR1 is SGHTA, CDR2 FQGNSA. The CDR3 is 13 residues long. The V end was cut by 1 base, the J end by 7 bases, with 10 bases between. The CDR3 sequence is CASSLGGGSEAFF. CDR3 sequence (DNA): TGTGCCAGCAGCTTAGGAGGCGGGAGTGAAGCTTTCTTT.

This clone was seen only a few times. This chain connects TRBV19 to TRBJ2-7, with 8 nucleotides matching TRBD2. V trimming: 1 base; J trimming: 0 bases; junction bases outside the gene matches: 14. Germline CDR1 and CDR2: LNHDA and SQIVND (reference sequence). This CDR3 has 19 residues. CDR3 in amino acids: CASSIGSVGSGRSSYEQYF. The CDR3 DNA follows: TGTGCCAGTAGTATAGGGTCAGTAGGGAGCGGGAGAAGCTCCTACGAGCAGTACTTC.

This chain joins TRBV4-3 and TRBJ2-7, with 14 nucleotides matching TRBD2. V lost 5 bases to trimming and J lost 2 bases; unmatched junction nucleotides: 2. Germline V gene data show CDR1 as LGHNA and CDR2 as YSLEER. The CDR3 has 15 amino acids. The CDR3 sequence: CASSEGLAGAYEQYF. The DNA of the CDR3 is TGCGCCAGCAGCGAGGGACTAGCGGGAGCCTACGAGCAGTACTTC.

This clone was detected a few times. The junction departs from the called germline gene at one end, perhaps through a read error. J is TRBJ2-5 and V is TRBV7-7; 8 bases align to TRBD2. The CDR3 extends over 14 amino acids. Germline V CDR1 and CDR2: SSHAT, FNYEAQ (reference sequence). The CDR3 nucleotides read TGTGCTAGCAGCTTAACGGGAGGGCAAAAGACCCAGTACTTC. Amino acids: CASSLTGGQKTQYF.

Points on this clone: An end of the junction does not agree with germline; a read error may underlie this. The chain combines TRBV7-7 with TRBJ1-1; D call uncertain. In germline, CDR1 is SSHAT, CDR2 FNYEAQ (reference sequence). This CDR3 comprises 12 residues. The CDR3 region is CASSPPSGEAFF. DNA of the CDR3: TGTGCTAGCAGCCCCCCCAGCGGGGAGGCTTTCTTT.

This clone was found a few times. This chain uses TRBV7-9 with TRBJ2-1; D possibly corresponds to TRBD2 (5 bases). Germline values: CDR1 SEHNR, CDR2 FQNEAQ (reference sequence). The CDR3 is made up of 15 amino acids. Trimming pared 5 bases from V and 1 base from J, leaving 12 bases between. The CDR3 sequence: CASSQGSGSYNEQFF. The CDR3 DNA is TGTGCCAGCAGCCAAGGGTCGGGGTCCTACAATGAGCAGTTCTTC.

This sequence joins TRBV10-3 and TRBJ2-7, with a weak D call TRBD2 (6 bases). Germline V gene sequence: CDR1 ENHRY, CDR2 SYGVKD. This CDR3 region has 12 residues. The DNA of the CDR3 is TGTCGGAGGGAGGAGAGCTCCTACGAGCAGTACTTC. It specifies CRREESSYEQYF.

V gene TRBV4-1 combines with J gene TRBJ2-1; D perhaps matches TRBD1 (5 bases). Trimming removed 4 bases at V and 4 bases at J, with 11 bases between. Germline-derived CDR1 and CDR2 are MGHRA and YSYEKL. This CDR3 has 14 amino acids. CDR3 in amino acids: CASSPGSGYNEQFF. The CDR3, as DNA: TGCGCCAGCAGCCCAGGGTCAGGGTACAATGAGCAGTTCTTC.

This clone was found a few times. In nucleotides, the CDR3 is TGTGCCAGCAGCGTGAACAGCGGGAGGGCCTCCTACAATGAGCAGTTCTTC. Its translation: CASSVNSGRASYNEQFF. The J gene is TRBJ2-1, the V gene TRBV9; TRBD2 matches at 10 bases. Germline CDR1 is SGDLS and CDR2 is YYNGEE. The trim removed 2 bases at V and 0 bases at J, leaving 5 bases unmatched. The CDR3 has 17 residues.

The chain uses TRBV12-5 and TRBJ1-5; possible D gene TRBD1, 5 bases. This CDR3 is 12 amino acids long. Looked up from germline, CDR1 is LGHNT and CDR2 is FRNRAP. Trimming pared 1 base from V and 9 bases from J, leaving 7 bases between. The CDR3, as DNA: TGTGCTAGTGGTTTGGACCAGGGGCCCCAGCATTTT. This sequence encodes CASGLDQGPQHF.

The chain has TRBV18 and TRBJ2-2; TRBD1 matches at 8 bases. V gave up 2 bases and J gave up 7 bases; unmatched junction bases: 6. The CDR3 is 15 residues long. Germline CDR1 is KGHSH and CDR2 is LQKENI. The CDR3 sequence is CASSPRQGAGGELFF. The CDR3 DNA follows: TGTGCCAGCTCACCAAGGCAGGGGGCAGGCGGGGAGCTGTTTTTT. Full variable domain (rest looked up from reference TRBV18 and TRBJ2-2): NAGVMQNPRHLVRRRGQEARLRCSPMKGHSHVYWYRQLPEEGLKFMVYLQKENIIDESGMPKERFSAEFPKEGPSILRIQQVVRGDSAAYFCASSPRQGAGGELFFGEGSRLTVL.

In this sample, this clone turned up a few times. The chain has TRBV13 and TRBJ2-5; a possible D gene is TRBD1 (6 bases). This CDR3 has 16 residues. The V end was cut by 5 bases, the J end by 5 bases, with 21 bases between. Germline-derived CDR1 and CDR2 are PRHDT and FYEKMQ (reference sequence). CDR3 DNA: TGTGCCAGCAGCACCACCTCACAGGGAAGAAGGGAGACCCAGTACTTC. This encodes CASSTTSQGRRETQYF.

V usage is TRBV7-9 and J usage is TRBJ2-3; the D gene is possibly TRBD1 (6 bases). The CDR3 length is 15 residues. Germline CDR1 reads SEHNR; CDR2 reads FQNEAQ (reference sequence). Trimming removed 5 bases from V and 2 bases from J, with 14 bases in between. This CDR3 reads CASSPPGDNTDTQYF. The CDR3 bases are TGTGCCAGCAGCCCCCCAGGGGATAACACAGATACGCAGTATTTT.

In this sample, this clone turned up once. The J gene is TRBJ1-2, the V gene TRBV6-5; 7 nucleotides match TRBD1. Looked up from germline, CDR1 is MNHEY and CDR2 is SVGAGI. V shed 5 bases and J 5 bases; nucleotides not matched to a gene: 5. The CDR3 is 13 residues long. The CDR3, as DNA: TGTGCCAGCAGTGTCGACAGGGTGTATGGCTACACCTTC. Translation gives CASSVDRVYGYTF.

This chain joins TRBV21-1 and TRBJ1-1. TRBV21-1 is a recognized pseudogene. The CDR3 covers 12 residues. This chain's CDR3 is CASSFRASEAFF. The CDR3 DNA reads TGTGCCAGCAGCTTTCGCGCGAGTGAAGCTTTCTTT.

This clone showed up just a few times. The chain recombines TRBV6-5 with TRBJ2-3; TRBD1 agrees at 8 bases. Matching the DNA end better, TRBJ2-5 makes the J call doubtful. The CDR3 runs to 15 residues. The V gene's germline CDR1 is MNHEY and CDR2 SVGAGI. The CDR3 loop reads CASSRRTGNQETQYF. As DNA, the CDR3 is TGTGCCAGCAGTCGGAGGACAGGGAACCAAGAGACCCAGTACTTC.

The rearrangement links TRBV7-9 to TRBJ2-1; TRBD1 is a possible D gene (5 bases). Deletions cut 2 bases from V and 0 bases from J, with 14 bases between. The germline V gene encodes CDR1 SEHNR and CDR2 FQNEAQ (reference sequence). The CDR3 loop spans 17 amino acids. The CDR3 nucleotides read TGTGCCAGCAGCTTAAGGTACAGGATGAGCTCCTACAATGAGCAGTTCTTC. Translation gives CASSLRYRMSSYNEQFF.

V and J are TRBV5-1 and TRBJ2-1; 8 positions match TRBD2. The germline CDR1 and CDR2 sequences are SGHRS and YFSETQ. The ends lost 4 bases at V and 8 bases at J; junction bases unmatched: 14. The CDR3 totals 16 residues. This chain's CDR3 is CASSPWTSRLGDEQFF. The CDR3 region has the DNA TGCGCCAGCAGCCCATGGACTAGCAGACTTGGGGATGAGCAGTTCTTC. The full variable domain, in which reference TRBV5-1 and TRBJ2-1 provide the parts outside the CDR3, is KAGVTQTPRYLIKTRGQQVTLSCSPISGHRSVSWYQQTPGQGLQFLFEYFSETQRNKGNFPGRFSGRQFSNSRSEMNVSTLELGDSALYLCASSPWTSRLGDEQFFGPGTRLTVL.